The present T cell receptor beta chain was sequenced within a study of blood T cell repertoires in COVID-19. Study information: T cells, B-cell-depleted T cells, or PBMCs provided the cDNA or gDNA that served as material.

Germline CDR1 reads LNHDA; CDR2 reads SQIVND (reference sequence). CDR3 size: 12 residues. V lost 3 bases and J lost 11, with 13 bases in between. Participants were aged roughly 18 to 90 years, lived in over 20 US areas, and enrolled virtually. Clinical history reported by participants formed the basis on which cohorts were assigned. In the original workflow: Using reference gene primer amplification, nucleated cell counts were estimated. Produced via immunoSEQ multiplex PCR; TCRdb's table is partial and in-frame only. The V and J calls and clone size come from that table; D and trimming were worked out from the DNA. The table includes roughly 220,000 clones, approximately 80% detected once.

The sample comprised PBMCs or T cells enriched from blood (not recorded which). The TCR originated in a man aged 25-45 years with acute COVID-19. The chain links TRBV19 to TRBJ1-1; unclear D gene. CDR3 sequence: CASSISGYAAFF. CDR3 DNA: TGTGCCAGTAGTATTTCAGGTTACGCGGCTTTCTTT.